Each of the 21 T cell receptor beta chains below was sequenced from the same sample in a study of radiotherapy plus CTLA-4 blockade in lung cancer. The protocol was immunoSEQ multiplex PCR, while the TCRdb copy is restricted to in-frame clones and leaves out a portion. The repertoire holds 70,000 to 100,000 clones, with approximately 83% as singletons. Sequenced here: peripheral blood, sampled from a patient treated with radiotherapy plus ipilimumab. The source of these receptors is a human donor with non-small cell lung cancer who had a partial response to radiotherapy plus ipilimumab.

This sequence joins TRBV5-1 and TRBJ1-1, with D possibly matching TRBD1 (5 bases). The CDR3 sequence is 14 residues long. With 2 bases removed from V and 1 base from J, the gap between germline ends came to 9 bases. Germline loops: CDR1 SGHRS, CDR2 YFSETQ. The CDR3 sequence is CASSLQDGNTEAFF. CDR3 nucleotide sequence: TGCGCCAGCAGCTTACAGGACGGGAACACTGAAGCTTTCTTT.

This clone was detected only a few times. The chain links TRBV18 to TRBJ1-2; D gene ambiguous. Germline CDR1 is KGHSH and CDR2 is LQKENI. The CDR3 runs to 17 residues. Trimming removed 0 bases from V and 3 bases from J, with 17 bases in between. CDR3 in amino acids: CASSPPNLRERDYGYTF. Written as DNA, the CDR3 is TGTGCCAGCTCACCACCGAATCTCCGGGAGAGGGACTATGGCTACACCTTC.

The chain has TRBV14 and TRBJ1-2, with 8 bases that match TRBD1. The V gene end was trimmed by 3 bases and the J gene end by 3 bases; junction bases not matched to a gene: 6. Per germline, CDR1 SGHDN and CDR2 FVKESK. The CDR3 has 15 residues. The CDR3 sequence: CASSHADRVYYGYTF. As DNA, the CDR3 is TGTGCCAGCAGCCACGCGGACAGGGTTTACTATGGCTACACCTTC.

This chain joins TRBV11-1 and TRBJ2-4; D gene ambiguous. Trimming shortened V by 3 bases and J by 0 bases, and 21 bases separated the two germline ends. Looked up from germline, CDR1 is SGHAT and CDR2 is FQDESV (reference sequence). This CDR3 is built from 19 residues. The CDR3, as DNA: TGTGCCAGCAGCTTGGCCCCGTTGGCGGTCCCTCGAGCCAAAAACATTCAGTACTTC. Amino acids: CASSLAPLAVPRAKNIQYF.

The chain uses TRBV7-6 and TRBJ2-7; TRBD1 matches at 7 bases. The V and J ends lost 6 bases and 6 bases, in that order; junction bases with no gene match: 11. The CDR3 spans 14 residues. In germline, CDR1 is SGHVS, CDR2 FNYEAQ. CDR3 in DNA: TGTGCCAGCAGTCCCGACAGGGATAGAGGCGAGCAGTACTTC. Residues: CASSPDRDRGEQYF.

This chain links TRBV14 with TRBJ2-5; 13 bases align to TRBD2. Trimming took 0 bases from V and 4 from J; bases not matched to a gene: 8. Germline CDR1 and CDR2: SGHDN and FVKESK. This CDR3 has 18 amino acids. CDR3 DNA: TGTGCCAGCAGCCAAGACAGACTAGCGGGAGGTTTCGGAGAGACCCAGTACTTC. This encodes CASSQDRLAGGFGETQYF. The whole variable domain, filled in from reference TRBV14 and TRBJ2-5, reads EAGVTQFPSHSVIEKGQTVTLRCDPISGHDNLYWYRRVMGKEIKFLLHFVKESKQDESGMPNNRFLAERTGGTYSTLKVQPAELEDSGVYFCASSQDRLAGGFGETQYFGPGTRLLVL.

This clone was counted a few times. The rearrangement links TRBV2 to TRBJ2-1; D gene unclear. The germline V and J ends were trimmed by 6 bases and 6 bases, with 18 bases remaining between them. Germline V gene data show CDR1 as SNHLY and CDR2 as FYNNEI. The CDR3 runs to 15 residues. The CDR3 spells CASSYLRLDLNEQFF. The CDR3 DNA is TGTGCCAGCAGCTACTTGAGACTTGACCTCAATGAGCAGTTCTTC. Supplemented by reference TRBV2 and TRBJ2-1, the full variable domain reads EPEVTQTPSHQVTQMGQEVILRCVPISNHLYFYWYRQILGQKVEFLVSFYNNEISEKSEIFDDQFSVERPDGSNFTLKIRSTKLEDSAMYFCASSYLRLDLNEQFFGPGTRLTVL.

Here the CDR3 DNA reads TGTGCCAGCTCCGCGGGACGCGTCAATGGCTACACCTTC. This codes for CASSAGRVNGYTF. The chain recombines TRBV28 with TRBJ1-2; D is perhaps TRBD1 (5 bases). The CDR3 sequence is 13 residues long. Germline loops: CDR1 MDHEN, CDR2 SYDVKM. Trimming cost V 8 bases and J 6 bases, with 16 bases left between them.

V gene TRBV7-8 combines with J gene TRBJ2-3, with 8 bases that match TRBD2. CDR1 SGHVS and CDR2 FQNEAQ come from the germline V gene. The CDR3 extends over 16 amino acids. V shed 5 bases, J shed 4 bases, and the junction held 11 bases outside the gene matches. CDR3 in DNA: TGTGCCAGCAGCCCGGGGCGGGGGGCTACATCAGATACGCAGTATTTT. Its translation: CASSPGRGATSDTQYF.

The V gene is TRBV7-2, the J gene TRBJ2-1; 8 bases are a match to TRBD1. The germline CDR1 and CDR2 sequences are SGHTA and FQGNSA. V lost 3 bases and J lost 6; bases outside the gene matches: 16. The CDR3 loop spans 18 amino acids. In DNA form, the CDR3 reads TGTGCCAGCAGCTTGGGTTCTGCAGGGGGCAGGGGGTTCAATGAGCAGTTCTTC. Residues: CASSLGSAGGRGFNEQFF.

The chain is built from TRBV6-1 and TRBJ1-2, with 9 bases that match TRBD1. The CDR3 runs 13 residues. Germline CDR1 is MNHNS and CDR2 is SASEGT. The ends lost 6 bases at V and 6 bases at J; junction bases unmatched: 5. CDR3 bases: TGTGCCAGCAGCGTACAGGGGGCGGATGGCTACACCTTC. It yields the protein CASSVQGADGYTF.

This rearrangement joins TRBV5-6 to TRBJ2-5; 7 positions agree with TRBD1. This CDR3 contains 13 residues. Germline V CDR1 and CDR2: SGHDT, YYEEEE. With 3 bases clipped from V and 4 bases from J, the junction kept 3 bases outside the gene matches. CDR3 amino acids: CASSWGQPETQYF. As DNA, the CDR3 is TGTGCCAGCAGCTGGGGACAGCCAGAGACCCAGTACTTC.

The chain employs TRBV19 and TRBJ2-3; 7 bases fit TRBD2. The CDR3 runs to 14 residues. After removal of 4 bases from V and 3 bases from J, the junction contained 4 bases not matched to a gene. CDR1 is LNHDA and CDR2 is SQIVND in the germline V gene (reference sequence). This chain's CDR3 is CASSTSSGTDTQYF. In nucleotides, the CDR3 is TGTGCCAGTAGTACATCTAGCGGTACAGATACGCAGTATTTT.

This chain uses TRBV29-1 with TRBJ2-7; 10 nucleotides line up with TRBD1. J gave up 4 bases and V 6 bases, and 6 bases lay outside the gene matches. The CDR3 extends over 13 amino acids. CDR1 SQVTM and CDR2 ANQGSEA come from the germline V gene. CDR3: CSVTGQGGYEQYV. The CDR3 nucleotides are TGCAGCGTGACTGGACAGGGGGGATACGAGCAGTACGTC.

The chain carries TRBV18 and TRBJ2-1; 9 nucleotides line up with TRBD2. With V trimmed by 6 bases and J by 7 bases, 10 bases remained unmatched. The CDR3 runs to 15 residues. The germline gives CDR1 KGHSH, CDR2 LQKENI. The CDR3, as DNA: TGTGCCAGCTCTTTCCAAATAGCGGGAGCAAATGAGCAGTTCTTC. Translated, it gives CASSFQIAGANEQFF. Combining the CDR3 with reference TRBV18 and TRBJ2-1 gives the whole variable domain NAGVMQNPRHLVRRRGQEARLRCSPMKGHSHVYWYRQLPEEGLKFMVYLQKENIIDESGMPKERFSAEFPKEGPSILRIQQVVRGDSAAYFCASSFQIAGANEQFFGPGTRLTVL.

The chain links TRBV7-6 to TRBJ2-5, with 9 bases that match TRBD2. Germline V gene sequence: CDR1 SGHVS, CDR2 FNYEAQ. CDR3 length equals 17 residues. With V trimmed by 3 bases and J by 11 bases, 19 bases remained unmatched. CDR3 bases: TGTGCCAGCAGCTTGATCCCTAGCGGGGCGATGGGGGGGGAGCAGTACTTC. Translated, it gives CASSLIPSGAMGGEQYF.

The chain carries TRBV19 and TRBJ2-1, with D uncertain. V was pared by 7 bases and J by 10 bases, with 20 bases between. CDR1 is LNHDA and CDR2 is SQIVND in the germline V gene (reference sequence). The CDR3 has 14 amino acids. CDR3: CASNFKAGYGEQFF. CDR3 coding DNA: TGTGCCAGTAACTTTAAGGCAGGCTATGGGGAGCAGTTCTTC.

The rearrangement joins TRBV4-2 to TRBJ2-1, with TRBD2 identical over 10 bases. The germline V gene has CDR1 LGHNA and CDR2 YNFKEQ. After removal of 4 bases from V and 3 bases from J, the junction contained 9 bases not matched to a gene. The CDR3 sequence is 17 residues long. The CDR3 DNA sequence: TGTGCCAGCAGCCGATCAACCGGGACTAGCGTCTACAATGAGCAGTTCTTC. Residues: CASSRSTGTSVYNEQFF.

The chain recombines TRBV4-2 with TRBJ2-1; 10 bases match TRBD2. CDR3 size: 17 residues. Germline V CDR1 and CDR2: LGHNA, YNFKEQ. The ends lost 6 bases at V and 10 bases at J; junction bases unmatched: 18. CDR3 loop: CASSSEGPLAGVTEQFF. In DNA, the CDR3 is TGTGCCAGCAGTTCAGAGGGGCCGCTAGCGGGAGTGACCGAGCAGTTCTTC.

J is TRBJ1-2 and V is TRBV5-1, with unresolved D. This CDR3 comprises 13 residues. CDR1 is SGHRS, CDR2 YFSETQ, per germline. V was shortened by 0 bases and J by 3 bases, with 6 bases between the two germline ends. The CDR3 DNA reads TGCGCCAGCAGCTTGGTGGCGGACTATGGCTACACCTTC. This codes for CASSLVADYGYTF.

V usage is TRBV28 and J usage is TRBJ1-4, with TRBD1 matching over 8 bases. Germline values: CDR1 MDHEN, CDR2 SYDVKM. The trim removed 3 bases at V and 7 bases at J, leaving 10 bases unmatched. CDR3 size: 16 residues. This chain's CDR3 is CASSLMTGVLREKLFF. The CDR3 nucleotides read TGTGCCAGCAGTTTGATGACAGGGGTTCTTCGTGAAAAACTGTTTTTT.